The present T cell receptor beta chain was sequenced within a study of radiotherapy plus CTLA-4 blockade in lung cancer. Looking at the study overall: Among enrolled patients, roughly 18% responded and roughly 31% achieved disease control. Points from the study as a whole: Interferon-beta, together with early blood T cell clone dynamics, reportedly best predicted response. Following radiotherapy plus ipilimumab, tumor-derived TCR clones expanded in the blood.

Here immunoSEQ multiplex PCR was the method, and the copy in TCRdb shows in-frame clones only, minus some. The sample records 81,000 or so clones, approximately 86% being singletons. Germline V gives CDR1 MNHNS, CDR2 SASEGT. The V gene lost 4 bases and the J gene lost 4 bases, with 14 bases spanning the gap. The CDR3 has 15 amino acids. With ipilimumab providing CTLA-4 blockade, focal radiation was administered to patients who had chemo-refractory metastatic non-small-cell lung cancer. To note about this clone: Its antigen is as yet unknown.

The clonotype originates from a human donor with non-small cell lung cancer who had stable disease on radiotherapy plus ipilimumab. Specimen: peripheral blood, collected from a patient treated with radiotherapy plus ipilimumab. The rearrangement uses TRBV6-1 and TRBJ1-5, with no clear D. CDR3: CASSAGGGFNQPQHF. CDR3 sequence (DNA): TGTGCCAGCAGTGCAGGTGGAGGATTTAATCAGCCCCAGCATTTT.